The T cell receptor (beta chain) under discussion was sequenced for a study of cytomegalovirus exposure and HLA in healthy donors. Study-wide findings and caveats: Cytomegalovirus-associated status was assigned to fewer than 200 TCR beta chains. Generally TCR sequences proved uncommon, though certain public TCRs appeared in numerous donors.

Concerning this clone: Antigen specificity is unknown.

Only in-frame clones appear in the TCRdb table, and some are missing; sequencing was by immunoSEQ multiplex PCR. The table records tens of thousands of clones, roughly 95% of them present only once. The V and J ends lost 6 bases and 6 bases respectively, with 9 bases between them. This CDR3 has 13 residues. Germline V gene lookup returns CDR1 MNHNS and CDR2 SASEGT. The receptor was derived from a man younger than 35 in good health and CMV-seronegative. The chain uses TRBV6-1 and TRBJ1-6; TRBD1 is a possible D gene (5 bases). Sample: PBMCs. This CDR3 is CASRETANSPLHF. In DNA form, the CDR3 reads TGTGCCAGCAGGGAGACAGCTAATTCACCCCTCCACTTT.